This TCR beta chain stems from a study of blood T cell repertoires in COVID-19. Turning to the study itself: Samples of COVID-19 (acute and convalescent) were obtained from the United States, Italy and Spain. From T cells, B-cell-depleted T cells, or PBMCs came the material, which was cDNA or gDNA.

Germline V gene data show CDR1 as LGHDT and CDR2 as YNNKEL (reference sequence). The V end was cut by 10 bases, the J end by 5 bases, with 15 bases between. The CDR3 sequence is 13 residues long. Source study methods: Amplification with reference gene primers provided the estimates of nucleated cell counts. Only in-frame clones appear in the TCRdb table, and some are missing; sequencing was by immunoSEQ multiplex PCR. V, J and clone size are those of that table, while D and trimming were read from the DNA. Of under 200,000 clones listed, 70% to 90% are singletons. The source material was peripheral blood. The TCR sequence derives from a man between 40 and 49 years old with active or convalescent COVID-19. This chain joins TRBV3-1 (or the pseudogene TRBV3-2) and TRBJ2-1, with D possibly being TRBD2 (5 bases). CDR3 sequence (DNA): TGTGCCACGAGGGCGCGCTATAACAATGAGCAGTTCTTC. The encoded protein is CATRARYNNEQFF.